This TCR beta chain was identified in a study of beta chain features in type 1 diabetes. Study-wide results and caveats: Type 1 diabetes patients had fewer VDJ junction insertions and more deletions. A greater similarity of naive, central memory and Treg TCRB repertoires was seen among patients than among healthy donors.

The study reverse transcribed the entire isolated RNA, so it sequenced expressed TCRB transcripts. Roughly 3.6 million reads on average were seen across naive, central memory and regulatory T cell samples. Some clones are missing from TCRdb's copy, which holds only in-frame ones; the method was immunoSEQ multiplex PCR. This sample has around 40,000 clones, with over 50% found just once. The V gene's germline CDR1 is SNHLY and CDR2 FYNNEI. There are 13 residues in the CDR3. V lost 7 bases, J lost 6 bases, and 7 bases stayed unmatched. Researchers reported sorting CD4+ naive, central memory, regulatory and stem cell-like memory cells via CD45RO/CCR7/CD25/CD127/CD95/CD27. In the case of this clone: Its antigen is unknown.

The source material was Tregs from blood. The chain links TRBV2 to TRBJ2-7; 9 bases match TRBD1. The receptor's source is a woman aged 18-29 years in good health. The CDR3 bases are TGTGCCAGCATTGAGGACAGGGGAGGCGAGCAGTACTTC. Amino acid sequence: CASIEDRGGEQYF.